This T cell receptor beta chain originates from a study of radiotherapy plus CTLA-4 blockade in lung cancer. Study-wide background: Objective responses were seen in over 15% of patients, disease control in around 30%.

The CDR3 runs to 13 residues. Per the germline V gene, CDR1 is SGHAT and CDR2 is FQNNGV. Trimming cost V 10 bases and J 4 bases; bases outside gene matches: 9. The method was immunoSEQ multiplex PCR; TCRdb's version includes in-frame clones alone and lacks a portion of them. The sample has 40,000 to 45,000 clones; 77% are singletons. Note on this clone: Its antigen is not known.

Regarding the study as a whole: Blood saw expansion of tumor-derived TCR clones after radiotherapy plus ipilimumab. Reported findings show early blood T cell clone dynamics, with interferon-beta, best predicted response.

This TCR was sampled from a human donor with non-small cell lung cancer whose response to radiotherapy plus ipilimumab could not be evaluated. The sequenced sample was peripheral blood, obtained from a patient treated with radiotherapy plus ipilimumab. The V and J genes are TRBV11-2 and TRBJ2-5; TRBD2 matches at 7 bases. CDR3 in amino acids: CATAPGGRETQYF. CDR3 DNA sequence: TGTGCCACCGCCCCGGGGGGTCGAGAGACCCAGTACTTC.